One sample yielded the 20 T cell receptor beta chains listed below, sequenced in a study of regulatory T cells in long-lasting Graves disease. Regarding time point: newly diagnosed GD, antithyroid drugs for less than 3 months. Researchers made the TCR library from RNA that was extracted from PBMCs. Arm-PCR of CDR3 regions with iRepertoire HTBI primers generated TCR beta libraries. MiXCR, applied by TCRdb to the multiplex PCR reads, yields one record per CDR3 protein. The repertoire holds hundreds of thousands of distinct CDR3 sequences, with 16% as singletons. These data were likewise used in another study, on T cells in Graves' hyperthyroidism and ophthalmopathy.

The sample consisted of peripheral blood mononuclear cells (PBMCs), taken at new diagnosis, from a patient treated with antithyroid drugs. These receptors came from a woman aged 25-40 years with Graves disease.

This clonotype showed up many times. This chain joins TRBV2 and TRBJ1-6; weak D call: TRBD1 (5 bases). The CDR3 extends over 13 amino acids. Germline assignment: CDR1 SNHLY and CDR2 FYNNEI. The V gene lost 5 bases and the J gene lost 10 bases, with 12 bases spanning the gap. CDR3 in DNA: TGTGCCAGCAGTCCGGGGGTCGGGTCACCCCTCCACTTT. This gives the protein CASSPGVGSPLHF. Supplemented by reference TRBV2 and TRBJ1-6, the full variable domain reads EPEVTQTPSHQVTQMGQEVILRCVPISNHLYFYWYRQILGQKVEFLVSFYNNEISEKSEIFDDQFSVERPDGSNFTLKIRSTKLEDSAMYFCASSPGVGSPLHFGNGTRLTVT.

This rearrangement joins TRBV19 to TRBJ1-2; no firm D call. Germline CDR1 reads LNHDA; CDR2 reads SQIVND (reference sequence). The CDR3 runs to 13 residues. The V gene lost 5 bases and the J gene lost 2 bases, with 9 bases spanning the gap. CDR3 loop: CASSPAANYGYTF. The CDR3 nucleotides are TGTGCCAGTAGTCCAGCCGCCAACTATGGCTACACCTTC.

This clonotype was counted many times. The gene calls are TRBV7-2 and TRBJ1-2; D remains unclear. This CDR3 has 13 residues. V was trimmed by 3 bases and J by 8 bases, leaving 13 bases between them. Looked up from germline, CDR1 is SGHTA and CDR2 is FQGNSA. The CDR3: CASSFSAPGGYTF. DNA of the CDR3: TGTGCCAGCAGCTTTTCGGCCCCGGGAGGCTACACCTTC.

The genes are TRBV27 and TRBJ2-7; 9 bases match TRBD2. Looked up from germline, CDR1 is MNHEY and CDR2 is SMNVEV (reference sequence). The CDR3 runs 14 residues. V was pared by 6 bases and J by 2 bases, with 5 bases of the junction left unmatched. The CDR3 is CASRPGLATYEQYF. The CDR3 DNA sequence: TGTGCCAGCAGACCGGGACTAGCCACCTACGAGCAGTACTTC.

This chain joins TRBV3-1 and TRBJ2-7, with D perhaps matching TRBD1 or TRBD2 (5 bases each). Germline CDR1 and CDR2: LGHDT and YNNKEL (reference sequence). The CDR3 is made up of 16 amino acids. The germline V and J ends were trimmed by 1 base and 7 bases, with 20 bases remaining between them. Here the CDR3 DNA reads TGTGCCAGCAGCCAAGGGTTTGGGACCGCTCCTATGGAGCAGTACTTC. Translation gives CASSQGFGTAPMEQYF.

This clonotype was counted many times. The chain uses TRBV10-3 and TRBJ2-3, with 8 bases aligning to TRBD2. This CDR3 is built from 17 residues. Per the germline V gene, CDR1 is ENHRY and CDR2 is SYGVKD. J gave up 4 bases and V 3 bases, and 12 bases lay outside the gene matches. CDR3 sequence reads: CAISDPLAGMVSDTQYF. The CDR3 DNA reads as TGTGCCATCAGTGACCCCTTAGCGGGAATGGTGTCAGATACGCAGTATTTT.

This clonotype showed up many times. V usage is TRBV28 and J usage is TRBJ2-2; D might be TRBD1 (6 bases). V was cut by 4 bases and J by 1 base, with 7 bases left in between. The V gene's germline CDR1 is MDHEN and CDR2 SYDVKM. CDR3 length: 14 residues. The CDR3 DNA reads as TGTGCCAGCAGTTACAGGGTGAACACCGGGGAGCTGTTTTTT. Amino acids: CASSYRVNTGELFF.

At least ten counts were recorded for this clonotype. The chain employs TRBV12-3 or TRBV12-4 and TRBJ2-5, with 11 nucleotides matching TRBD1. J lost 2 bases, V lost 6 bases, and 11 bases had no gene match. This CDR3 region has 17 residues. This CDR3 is CASSKRTGTGGQETQYF. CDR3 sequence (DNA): TGTGCCAGCAGCAAACGGACAGGGACAGGGGGACAAGAGACCCAGTACTTC.

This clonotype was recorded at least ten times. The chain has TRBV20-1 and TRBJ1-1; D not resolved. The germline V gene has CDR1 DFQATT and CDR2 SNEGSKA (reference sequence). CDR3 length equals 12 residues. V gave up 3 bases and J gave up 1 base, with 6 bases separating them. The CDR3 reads CSASRANTEAFF. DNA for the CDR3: TGCAGTGCTAGTCGGGCGAACACTGAAGCTTTCTTT.

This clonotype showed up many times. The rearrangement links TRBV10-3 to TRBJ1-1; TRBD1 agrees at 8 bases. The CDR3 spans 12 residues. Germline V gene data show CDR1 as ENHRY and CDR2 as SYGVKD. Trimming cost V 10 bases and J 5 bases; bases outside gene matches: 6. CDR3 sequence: CASGQGVTEAFF. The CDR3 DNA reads TGTGCCAGCGGACAGGGAGTAACTGAAGCTTTCTTT.

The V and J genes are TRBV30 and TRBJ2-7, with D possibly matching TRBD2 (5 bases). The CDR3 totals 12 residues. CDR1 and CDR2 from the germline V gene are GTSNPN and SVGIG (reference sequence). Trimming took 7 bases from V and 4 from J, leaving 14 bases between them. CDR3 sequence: CAFSRTVYEQYF. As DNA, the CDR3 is TGTGCCTTTTCAAGGACTGTTTACGAGCAGTACTTC.

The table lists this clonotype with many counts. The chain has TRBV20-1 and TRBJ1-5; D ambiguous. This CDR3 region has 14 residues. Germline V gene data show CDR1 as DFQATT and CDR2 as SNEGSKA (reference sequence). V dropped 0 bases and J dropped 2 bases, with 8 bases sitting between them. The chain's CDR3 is CSARDPGGNQPQHF. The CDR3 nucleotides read TGCAGTGCTAGAGATCCAGGCGGCAATCAGCCCCAGCATTTT.

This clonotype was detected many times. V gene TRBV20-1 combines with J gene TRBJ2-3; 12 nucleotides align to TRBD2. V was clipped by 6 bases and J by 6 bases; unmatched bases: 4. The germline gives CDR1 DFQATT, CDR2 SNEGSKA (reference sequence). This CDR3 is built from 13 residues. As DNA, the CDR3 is TGCAGTGCCCCCACTAGCGGGAGGGATACGCAGTATTTT. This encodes CSAPTSGRDTQYF.

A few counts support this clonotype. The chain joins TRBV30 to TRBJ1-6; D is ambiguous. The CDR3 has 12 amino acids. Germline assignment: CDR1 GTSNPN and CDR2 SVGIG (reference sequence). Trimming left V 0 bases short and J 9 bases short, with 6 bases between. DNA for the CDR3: TGTGCCTGGAGTGTAGGACTTTCACCCCTCCACTTT. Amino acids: CAWSVGLSPLHF.

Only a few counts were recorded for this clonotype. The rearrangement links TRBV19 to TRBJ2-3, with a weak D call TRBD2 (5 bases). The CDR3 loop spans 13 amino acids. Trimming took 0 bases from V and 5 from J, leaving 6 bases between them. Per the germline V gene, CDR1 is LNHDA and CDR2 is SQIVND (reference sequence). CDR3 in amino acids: CASSIDRGDTQYF. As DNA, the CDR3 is TGTGCCAGTAGTATAGATCGGGGAGATACGCAGTATTTT.

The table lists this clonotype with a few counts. The CDR3 DNA reads as TGTGCCAGCACCCAGATGACTAGCGGGATTGGTGAGCTGTTTTTT. This codes for CASTQMTSGIGELFF. The gene calls are TRBV2 and TRBJ2-2, with 11 bases matching TRBD2. CDR1 and CDR2 (germline): SNHLY, FYNNEI. The CDR3 consists of 15 residues. J lost 11 bases, V lost 7 bases, and 12 bases had no gene match.

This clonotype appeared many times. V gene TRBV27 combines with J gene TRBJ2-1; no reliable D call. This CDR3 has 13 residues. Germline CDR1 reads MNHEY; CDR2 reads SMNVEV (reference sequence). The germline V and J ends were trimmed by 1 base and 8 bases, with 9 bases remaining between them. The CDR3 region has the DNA TGTGCCAGCAGTTTATTCCTCTCTCATGAGCAGTTCTTC. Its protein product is CASSLFLSHEQFF.

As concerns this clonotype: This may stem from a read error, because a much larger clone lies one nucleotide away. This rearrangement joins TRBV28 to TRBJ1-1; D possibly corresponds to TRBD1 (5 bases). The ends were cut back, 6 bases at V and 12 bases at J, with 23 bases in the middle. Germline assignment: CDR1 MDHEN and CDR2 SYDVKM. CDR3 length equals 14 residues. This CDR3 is CASRRGRMNTKTFF. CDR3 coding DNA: TGTGCCAGCAGGAGGGGACGGATGAACACTAAAACTTTCTTT.

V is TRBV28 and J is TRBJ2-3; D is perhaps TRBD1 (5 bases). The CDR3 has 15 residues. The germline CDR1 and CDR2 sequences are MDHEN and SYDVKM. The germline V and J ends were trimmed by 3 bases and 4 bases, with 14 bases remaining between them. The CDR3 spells CASSFEKTGADTQYF. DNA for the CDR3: TGTGCCAGCAGTTTTGAGAAAACAGGTGCAGATACGCAGTATTTT.

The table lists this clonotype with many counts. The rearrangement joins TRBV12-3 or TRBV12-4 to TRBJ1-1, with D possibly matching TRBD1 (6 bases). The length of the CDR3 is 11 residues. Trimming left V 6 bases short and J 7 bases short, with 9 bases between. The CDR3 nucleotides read TGTGCCAGCAGACCGACAGGTGAAGCTTTCTTT. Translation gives CASRPTGEAFF.